These 12 T cell receptor beta chains share one sample of origin, sequenced in a study of cytomegalovirus exposure and HLA in healthy donors. PCR used 60 Vbeta primers and 13 Jbeta primers. Using immunoSEQ multiplex PCR, the repertoire was profiled, and TCRdb retains in-frame clones only, with some absent. The table has 100,000 or so clones, 84% seen once. Sequenced: PBMCs. The receptors originated from a young woman in good health and CMV-seronegative.

This clone has more than one count but fewer than ten. V and J are TRBV7-2 and TRBJ2-3, with 7 bases fitting TRBD2. Germline lookup yields CDR1 SGHTA and CDR2 FQGNSA. Trimming cost V 4 bases and J 5 bases; bases outside gene matches: 9. This CDR3 is built from 15 residues. CDR3 nucleotide sequence: TGTGCCAGCAGCTCTCAAAGCGGGGCCCAAGATACGCAGTATTTT. This encodes CASSSQSGAQDTQYF.

This clone was observed a few times. The chain is built from TRBV4-1 and TRBJ2-3; 14 bases align to TRBD2. Per the germline V gene, CDR1 is MGHRA and CDR2 is YSYEKL. V lost 4 bases, J lost 4 bases, and 7 bases stayed unmatched. The CDR3 covers 17 residues. The CDR3 DNA reads as TGCGCCAGCAGCCGACTCTGGACTAGCGGGGGGCCAGATACGCAGTATTTT. Residues: CASSRLWTSGGPDTQYF.

CDR3 loop: CASSLSSEQYF. In DNA form, the CDR3 reads TGTGCCAGCAGTTTATCTTCCGAGCAGTACTTC. This chain uses TRBV28 with TRBJ2-7; D gene unclear. Trimming shortened V by 1 base and J by 6 bases, and 4 bases separated the two germline ends. The CDR3 totals 11 residues. Germline-derived CDR1 and CDR2 are MDHEN and SYDVKM.

This sequence joins TRBV11-3 and TRBJ2-1; 7 bases are shared with TRBD2. The germline gives CDR1 SGHNT, CDR2 YENEEA. The CDR3 length is 14 residues. The junction had 4 bases not matched to a gene; V was cut back by 1 base and J by 7 bases. The CDR3 DNA is TGTGCCAGCAGCTTAGCGGGGGGTACGAATGAGCAGTTCTTC. This translates into CASSLAGGTNEQFF.

The chain couples TRBV18 to TRBJ2-3, with TRBD2 as a possible D gene (7 bases). The V and J ends lost 4 bases and 6 bases respectively, with 11 bases between them. This CDR3 contains 13 residues. Germline loops: CDR1 KGHSH, CDR2 LQKENI. In DNA form, the CDR3 reads TGTGCCAGCTCACTCGGGGGGCCGGATACGCAGTATTTT. It specifies CASSLGGPDTQYF.

This chain links TRBV5-5 with TRBJ2-7, with TRBD2 identical over 9 bases. Germline V lookup: CDR1 SGHKS, CDR2 YYEKEE (reference sequence). The CDR3 is made up of 14 amino acids. Losses at the gene ends were 4 bases for V and 4 bases for J; bases not matched to a gene: 6. The CDR3 loop is CASSRSSGTYEQYF. The CDR3 DNA sequence: TGTGCCAGCAGCCGTTCTAGCGGGACTTACGAGCAGTACTTC.

The CDR3 loop is CASSKQGKENTEAFF. The CDR3, as DNA: TGTGCCAGCAGTAAACAGGGAAAAGAGAACACTGAAGCTTTCTTT. The J gene is TRBJ1-1, the V gene TRBV2; a possible D gene is TRBD1 (6 bases). The CDR3 loop spans 15 amino acids. In germline, CDR1 is SNHLY, CDR2 FYNNEI. V gave up 5 bases and J gave up 1 base, with 14 bases separating them. Full variable domain (remainder filled in from reference TRBV2 and TRBJ1-1): EPEVTQTPSHQVTQMGQEVILRCVPISNHLYFYWYRQILGQKVEFLVSFYNNEISEKSEIFDDQFSVERPDGSNFTLKIRSTKLEDSAMYFCASSKQGKENTEAFFGQGTRLTVV.

The chain carries TRBV28 and TRBJ1-1, with D perhaps matching TRBD1 (6 bases). The CDR3 runs 14 residues. CDR1 and CDR2 from the germline V gene are MDHEN and SYDVKM. Trimming took off 7 bases at V and 6 bases at J, with 18 bases between the two ends. The CDR3 sequence: CASIDTTGGPEAFF. Written as DNA, the CDR3 is TGTGCCAGCATCGACACCACGGGGGGCCCTGAAGCTTTCTTT.

The chain has TRBV7-2 and TRBJ2-3, with TRBD2 matching 14 bases. The germline V gene has CDR1 SGHTA and CDR2 FQGNSA. V lost 6 bases to trimming and J lost 5 bases; unmatched junction nucleotides: 4. There are 15 residues in the CDR3. The DNA of the CDR3 is TGTGCCAGCAGGGGTGGGACTAGCGGGAGAGATACGCAGTATTTT. Protein: CASRGGTSGRDTQYF.

This rearrangement joins TRBV28 to TRBJ2-1; D gene uncertain. CDR3 size: 16 residues. Trimming removed 4 bases at V and 0 bases at J, with 13 bases between. Germline CDR1 MDHEN, CDR2 SYDVKM. This CDR3 is CASSSLTSSSYNEQFF. CDR3 DNA: TGTGCCAGCAGTTCCCTTACCTCGAGCTCCTACAATGAGCAGTTCTTC.

This rearrangement joins TRBV6-4 to TRBJ2-1, with 8 bases matching TRBD1. This CDR3 has 15 residues. CDR1 is MRHNA and CDR2 is SNTAGT in the germline V gene. Trimming at V came to 6 bases and at J to 8 bases, leaving 12 bases not matched to a gene. CDR3 bases: TGTGCCAGCAGCCTCGGGACAGGACATATCGATGAGCAGTTCTTC. This encodes CASSLGTGHIDEQFF.

The gene calls are TRBV7-2 and TRBJ2-4; TRBD1 matches at 7 bases. Germline-derived CDR1 and CDR2 are SGHTA and FQGNSA. V lost 6 bases, J lost 6 bases, and 20 bases stayed unmatched. There are 18 residues in the CDR3. Here the CDR3 reads CASSHNLRDSGRLNIQYF. CDR3 DNA sequence: TGTGCCAGCAGTCACAACCTCCGGGACAGCGGACGCCTAAACATTCAGTACTTC.